This T cell receptor beta chain was profiled in a study of cytomegalovirus exposure and HLA in healthy donors. Repertoires were generated with immunoSEQ multiplex PCR, while TCRdb's copy carries only in-frame clones and drops some. The data contain 100,000 to 150,000 clones, over 90% of them seen just once; the ten biggest clones take up less than 1.5%. Germline V CDR1 and CDR2: GTSNPN, SVGIG (reference sequence). This CDR3 is built from 17 residues. Trimming took 4 bases from V and 1 from J, leaving 20 bases between them. Study-level results: There were 150 to 200 TCR beta chains listed as cytomegalovirus-associated. The majority of TCR sequences were rare, yet some public TCRs appeared in many donors. The tendency of first-cohort TCR clusters to co-occur in the roughly 130 validation repertoires emerged from a later analysis.

About this clone itself: The target antigen is unknown.

The donors formed part of the roughly 120-subject validation cohort, distinct from the approximately 630-subject first cohort. The sample was PBMCs. The genes are TRBV30 and TRBJ2-1; a possible D gene is TRBD2 (6 bases). The receptor comes from a woman under 30 in good health and CMV-seronegative. The CDR3 reads CAWKGGAGFRSYNEQFF. DNA for the CDR3: TGTGCCTGGAAAGGTGGGGCGGGGTTCCGGTCCTACAATGAGCAGTTCTTC.